Detailed here is one T cell receptor beta chain. The antigen remains unidentified. This entry is derived from a study of cytomegalovirus exposure and HLA in healthy donors. Germline loops: CDR1 LNHNV, CDR2 YYDKDF (reference sequence). The CDR3 loop spans 18 amino acids. Trimming took 0 bases from V and 7 from J; bases not matched to a gene: 9. Whole-study findings and limits: A missense DCLRE1C variant was associated with V- and J-gene trimming of TCR beta chains in a later analysis, and an independent cohort replicated the association.

PCR amplification relied on 60 Vbeta primers (plus 13 Jbeta primers). Clones were sequenced by immunoSEQ multiplex PCR, and TCRdb holds only the in-frame ones, with some missing. The sample has some 97,000 clones, around 80% seen once. This TCR derives from a woman between 18 and 29 years old in good health and CMV-seronegative. Material for sequencing was PBMCs. The V and J genes are TRBV15 and TRBJ2-1; 13 nucleotides agree with TRBD2. CDR3 sequence (DNA): TGTGCCACCAGCAGAGATGGGACTAGCGGGGTGGGATGGAATGAGCAGTTCTTC. The encoded protein is CATSRDGTSGVGWNEQFF. Complete variable domain (other parts from reference TRBV15 and TRBJ2-1): DAMVIQNPRYQVTQFGKPVTLSCSQTLNHNVMYWYQQKSSQAPKLLFHYYDKDFNNEADTPDNFQSRRPNTSFCFLDIRSPGLGDTAMYLCATSRDGTSGVGWNEQFFGPGTRLTVL.